This T cell receptor beta chain was captured in a study of siplizumab effects on memory and regulatory T cells. Details on this clone: No antigen is known for it.

From germline, CDR1 is MNHNS and CDR2 SASEGT. The length of the CDR3 is 13 residues. V was shortened by 3 bases and J by 9 bases, with 12 bases between the two germline ends. The method was immunoSEQ multiplex PCR; TCRdb's version includes in-frame clones alone and lacks a portion of them. The repertoire includes roughly 92,000 clones, over 85% of them detected once, and over 0.25% sits in the top ten. Overall study findings and caveats: Unstimulated subsets were the mapping target of only a minor fraction of alloreactive clones.

The genes are TRBV6-1 and TRBJ2-1; no definite D call. This sequence was found in a human donor in good health. Specimen: non-Treg CD4+ T cells sorted from blood. In DNA form, the CDR3 reads TGTGCCAGCAGTGATGTGCAGTCAGTTGAGCAGTTCTTC. It translates to CASSDVQSVEQFF.